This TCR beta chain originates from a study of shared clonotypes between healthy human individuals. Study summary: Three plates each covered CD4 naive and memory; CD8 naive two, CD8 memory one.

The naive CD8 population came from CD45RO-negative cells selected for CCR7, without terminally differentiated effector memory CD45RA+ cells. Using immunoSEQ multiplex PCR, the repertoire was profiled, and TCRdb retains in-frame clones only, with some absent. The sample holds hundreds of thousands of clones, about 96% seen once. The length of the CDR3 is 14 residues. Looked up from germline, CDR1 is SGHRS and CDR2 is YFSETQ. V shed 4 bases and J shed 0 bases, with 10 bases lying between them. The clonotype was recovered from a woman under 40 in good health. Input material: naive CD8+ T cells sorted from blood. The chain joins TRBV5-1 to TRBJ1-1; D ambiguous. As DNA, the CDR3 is TGCGCCAGCAGCCCCACGAGAGTGAACACTGAAGCTTTCTTT. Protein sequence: CASSPTRVNTEAFF.